This T cell receptor beta chain was recovered during a study of regulatory T cells in long-lasting Graves disease. General study points: Those with persistent disease had in common more public clonotypes (about 3,000) than new patients (approximately 970). Persistent disease favored TRBV28, TRBJ1-2 and TRBJ2-5.

Building the TCR beta libraries relied on iRepertoire HTBI primers, and CDR3 regions underwent Arm-PCR. MiXCR was run by TCRdb on the multiplex PCR reads, yielding one entry per CDR3 protein. The data contain about 310,000 distinct CDR3 sequences, more than 20% of them singletons. Trimming removed 3 bases from V and 1 base from J, with 21 bases in between. There are 17 residues in the CDR3. Germline V CDR1 and CDR2: DFQATT, SNEGSKA (reference sequence). There are a few counts of this clonotype. Its antigen is not identified. Time point in this sample: persistent/refractory GD, antithyroid drugs over 5 years with positive TRAb. Following extraction of RNA from PBMCs, that RNA was used to make the TCR library. Tubes containing EDTA received approximately 9 milliliters of drawn peripheral blood.

This sequence originates from a female donor with Graves disease. Sequencing was performed on peripheral blood mononuclear cells (PBMCs), taken when the disease was refractory, from a patient treated with antithyroid drugs. The rearrangement uses TRBV20-1 and TRBJ2-5, with a possible D match to TRBD2 (6 bases). The CDR3 protein is CSASPFWDSKGQETQYF. The CDR3 coding sequence is TGCAGTGCTAGCCCATTTTGGGACTCGAAGGGCCAAGAGACCCAGTACTTC.